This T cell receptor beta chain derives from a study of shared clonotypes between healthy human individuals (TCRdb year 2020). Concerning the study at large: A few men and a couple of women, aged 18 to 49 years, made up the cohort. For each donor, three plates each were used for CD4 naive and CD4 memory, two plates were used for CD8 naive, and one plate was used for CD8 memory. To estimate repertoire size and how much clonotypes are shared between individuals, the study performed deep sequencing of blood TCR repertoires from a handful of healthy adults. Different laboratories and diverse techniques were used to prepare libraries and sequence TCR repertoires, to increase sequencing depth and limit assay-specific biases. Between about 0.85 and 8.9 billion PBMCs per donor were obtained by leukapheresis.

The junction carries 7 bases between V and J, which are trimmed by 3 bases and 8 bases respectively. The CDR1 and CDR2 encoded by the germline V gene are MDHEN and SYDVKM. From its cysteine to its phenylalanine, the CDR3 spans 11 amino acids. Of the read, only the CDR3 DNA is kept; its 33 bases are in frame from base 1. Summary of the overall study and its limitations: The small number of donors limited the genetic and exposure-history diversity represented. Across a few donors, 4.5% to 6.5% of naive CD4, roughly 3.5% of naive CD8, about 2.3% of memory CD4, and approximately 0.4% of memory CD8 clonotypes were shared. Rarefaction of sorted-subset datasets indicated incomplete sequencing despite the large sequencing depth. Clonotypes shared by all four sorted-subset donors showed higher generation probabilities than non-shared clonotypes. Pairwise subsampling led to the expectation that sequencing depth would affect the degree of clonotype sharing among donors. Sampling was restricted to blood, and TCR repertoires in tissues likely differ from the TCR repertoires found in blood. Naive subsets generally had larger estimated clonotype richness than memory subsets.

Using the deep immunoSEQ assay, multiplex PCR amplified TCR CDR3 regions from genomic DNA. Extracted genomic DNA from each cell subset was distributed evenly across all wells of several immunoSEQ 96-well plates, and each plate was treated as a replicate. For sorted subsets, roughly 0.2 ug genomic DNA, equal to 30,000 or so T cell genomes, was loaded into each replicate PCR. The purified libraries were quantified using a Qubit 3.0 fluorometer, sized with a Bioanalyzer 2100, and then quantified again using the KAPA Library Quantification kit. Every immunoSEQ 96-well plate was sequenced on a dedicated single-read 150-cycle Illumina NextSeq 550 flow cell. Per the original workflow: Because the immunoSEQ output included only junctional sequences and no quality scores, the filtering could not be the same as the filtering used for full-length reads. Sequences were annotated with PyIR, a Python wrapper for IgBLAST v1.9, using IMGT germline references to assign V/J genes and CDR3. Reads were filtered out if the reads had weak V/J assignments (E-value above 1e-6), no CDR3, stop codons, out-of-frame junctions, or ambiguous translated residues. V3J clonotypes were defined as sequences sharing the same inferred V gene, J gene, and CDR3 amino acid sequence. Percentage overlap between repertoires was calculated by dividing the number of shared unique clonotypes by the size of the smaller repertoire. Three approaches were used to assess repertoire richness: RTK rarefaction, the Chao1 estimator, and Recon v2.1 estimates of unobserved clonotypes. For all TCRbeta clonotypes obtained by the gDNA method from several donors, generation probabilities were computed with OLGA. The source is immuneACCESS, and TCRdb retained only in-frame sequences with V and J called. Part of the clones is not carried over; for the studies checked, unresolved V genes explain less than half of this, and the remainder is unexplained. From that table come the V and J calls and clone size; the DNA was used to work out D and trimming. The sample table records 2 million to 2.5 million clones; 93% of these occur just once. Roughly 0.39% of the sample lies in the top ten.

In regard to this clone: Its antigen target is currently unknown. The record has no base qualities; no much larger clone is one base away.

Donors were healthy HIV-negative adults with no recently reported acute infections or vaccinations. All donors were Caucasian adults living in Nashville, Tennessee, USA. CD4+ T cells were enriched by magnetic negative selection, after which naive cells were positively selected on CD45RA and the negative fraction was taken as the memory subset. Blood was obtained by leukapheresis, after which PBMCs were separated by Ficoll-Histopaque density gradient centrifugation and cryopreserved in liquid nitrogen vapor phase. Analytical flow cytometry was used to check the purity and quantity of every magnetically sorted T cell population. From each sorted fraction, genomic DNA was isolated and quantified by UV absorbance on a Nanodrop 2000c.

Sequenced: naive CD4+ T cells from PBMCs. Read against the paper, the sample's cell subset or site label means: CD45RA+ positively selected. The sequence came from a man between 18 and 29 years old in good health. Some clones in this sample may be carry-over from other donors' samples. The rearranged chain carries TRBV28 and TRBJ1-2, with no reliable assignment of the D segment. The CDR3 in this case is CASSFFDGYTF. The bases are TGTGCCAGCAGTTTTTTTGACGGCTACACCTTC.